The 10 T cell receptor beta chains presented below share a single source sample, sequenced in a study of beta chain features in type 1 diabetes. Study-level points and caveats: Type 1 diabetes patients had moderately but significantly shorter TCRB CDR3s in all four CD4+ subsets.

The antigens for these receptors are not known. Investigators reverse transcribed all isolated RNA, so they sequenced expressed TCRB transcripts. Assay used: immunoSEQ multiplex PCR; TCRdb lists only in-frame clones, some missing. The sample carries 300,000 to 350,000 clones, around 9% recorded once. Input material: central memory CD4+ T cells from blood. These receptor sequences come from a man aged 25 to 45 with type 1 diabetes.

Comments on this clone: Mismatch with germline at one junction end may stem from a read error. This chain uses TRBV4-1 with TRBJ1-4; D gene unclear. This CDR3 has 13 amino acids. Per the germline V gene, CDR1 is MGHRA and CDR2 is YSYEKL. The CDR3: CASSKDRKEKLFF. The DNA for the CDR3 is TGCGCCAGCAGCAAAGATCGGAAGGAAAAACTGTTTTTT.

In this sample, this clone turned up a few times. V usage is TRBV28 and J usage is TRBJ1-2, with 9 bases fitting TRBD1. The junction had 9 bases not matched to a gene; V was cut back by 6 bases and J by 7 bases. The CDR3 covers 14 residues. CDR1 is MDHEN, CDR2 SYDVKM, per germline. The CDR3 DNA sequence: TGTGCCAGCAGCCTCACTCGGACAGGGGTTGGCTACACCTTC. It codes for CASSLTRTGVGYTF.

CDR3 nucleotide sequence: TGTGCCTGGAGTCCACCTAGCGACGGTGGCTACACCTTC. Translating it yields CAWSPPSDGGYTF. The chain uses TRBV30 and TRBJ1-2, with unresolved D. CDR1 GTSNPN and CDR2 SVGIG come from the germline V gene (reference sequence). The CDR3 consists of 13 residues. V was shortened by 2 bases and J by 7 bases, with 14 bases between the two germline ends.

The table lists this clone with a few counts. The CDR3 reads CSVRQGDSSYEQYF. The CDR3 DNA follows: TGCAGCGTAAGACAGGGGGACTCCAGCTACGAGCAGTACTTC. This rearrangement joins TRBV29-1 to TRBJ2-7; 9 nucleotides line up with TRBD1. From germline, CDR1 is SQVTM and CDR2 ANQGSEA. This CDR3 region has 14 residues. The V segment lost 6 bases and the J segment 3 bases; nucleotides outside the gene matches: 9.

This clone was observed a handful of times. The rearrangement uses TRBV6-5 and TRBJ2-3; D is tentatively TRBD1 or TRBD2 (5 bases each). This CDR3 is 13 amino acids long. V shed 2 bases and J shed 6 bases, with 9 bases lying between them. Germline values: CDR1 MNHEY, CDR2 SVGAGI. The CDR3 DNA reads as TGTGCCAGCAGTTACAGGGGAGCCGATACGCAGTATTTT. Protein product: CASSYRGADTQYF.

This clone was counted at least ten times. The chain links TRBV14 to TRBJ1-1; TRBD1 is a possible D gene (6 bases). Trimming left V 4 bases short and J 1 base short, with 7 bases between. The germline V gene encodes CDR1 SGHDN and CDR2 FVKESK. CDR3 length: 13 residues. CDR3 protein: CASSLQGNTEAFF. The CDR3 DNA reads TGTGCCAGCAGCCTACAGGGGAACACTGAAGCTTTCTTT.

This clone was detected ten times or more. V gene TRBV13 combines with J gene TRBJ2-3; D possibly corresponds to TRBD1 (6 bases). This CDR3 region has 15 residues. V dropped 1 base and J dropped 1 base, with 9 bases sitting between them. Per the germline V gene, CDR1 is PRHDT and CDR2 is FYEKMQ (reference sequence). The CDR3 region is CASSLDPGGTDTQYF. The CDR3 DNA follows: TGTGCCAGCAGCTTAGATCCAGGGGGCACAGATACGCAGTATTTT.

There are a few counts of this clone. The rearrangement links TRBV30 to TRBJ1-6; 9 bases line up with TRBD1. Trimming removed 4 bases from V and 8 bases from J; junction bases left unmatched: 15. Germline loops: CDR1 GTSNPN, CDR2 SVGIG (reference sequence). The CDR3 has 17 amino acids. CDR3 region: CAWTTDRDRAIYSPLHF. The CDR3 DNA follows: TGTGCCTGGACTACAGACCGGGACAGGGCCATATATTCACCCCTCCACTTT.

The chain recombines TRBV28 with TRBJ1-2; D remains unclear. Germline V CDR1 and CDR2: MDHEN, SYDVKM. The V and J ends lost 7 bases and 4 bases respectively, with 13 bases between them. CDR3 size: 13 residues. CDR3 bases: TGTGCCAGCACTCTCGGCGCACTCTATGGCTACACCTTC. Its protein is CASTLGALYGYTF.

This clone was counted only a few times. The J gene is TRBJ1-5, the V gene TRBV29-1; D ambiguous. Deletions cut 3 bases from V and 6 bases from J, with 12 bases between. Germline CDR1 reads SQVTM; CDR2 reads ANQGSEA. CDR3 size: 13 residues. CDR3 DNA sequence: TGCAGCGTTGAGGTCGGGTTGGGTCAGCCCCAGCATTTT. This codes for CSVEVGLGQPQHF.